Sequencing of this T cell receptor beta chain was carried out in a study of CD8+ T cells in alopecia areata. Study-wide context: Tofacitinib administration persisted for 6 to 18 months, succeeded by 6 months off drug.

The treatment: oral pan-JAK inhibitor, 5-10 mg twice daily. Sorting from PBMCs produced CD4+ and CD8+ T cells. Reverse transcribed after extraction, RNA yielded cDNA as the sequencing template. TCRdb's table, derived via immunoSEQ multiplex PCR, lists solely in-frame clones and lacks some. The repertoire holds about 200,000 clones, roughly 60% seen once, with 5% to 6% in the top ten. The V segment lost 4 bases and the J segment 5 bases; nucleotides outside the gene matches: 6. This CDR3 comprises 15 residues. From germline, CDR1 is SGHRS and CDR2 YFSETQ. Study-wide findings and caveats: Researchers report lesional scalp, most notably alopecia totalis/universalis, outstripped normal scalp in clonality. With just one nonresponder, it is still uncertain whether baseline CD8+ expansion relates to response.

For this clone: Its antigen is not identified. The sample contains more than one DNA sequence encoding this CDR3.

The TCR comes from a human donor with alopecia areata. The specimen was CD4+ T cells sorted from blood, collected at week 24, from a patient treated with tofacitinib. The chain is built from TRBV5-1 and TRBJ2-1; 10 positions match TRBD2. Here the CDR3 DNA reads TGCGCCAGCAGCCCAGCGGGGGGGCCTAACAATGAGCAGTTCTTC. It yields the protein CASSPAGGPNNEQFF.